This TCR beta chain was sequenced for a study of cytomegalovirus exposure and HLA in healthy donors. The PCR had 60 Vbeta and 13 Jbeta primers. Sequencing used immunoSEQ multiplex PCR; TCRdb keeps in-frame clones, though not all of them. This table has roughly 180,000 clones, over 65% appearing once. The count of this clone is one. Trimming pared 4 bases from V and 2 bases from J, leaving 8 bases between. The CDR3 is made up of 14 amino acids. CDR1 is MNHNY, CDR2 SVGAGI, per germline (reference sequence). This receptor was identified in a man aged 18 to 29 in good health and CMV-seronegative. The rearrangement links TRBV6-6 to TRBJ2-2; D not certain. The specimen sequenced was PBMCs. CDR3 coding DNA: TGTGCCAGCAGTTTAGCCCTTAACACCGGGGAGCTGTTTTTT. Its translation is CASSLALNTGELFF.